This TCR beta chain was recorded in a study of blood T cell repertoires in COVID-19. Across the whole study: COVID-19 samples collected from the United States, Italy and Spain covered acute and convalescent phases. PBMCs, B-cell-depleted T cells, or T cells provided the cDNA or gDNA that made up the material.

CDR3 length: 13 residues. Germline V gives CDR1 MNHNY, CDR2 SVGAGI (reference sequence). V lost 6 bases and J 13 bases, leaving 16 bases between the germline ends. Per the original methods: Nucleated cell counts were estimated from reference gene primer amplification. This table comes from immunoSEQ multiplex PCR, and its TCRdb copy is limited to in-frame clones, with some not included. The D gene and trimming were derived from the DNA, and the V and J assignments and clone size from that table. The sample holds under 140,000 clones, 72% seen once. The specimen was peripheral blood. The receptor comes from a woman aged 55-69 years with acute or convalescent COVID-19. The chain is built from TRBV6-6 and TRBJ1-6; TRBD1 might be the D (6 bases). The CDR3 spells CASSFIQGTPLHF. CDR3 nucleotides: TGTGCCAGCAGCTTCATACAGGGAACCCCCCTCCACTTT.